Listed below are T cell receptor beta chains from one sample, sequenced in a study. TCRdb re-called the RT-PCR reads with MiXCR, one entry per CDR3 protein. Among 650,000 to 800,000 distinct CDR3 sequences listed, approximately 15% were seen once. Material: memory CD4+ T cells from blood. All receptors come from a female donor in good health, serving as a healthy control. Both conserved end residues are part of each CDR3. The order of the fields is clone size, J gene, V gene, D gene, CDR3 protein, CDR3 DNA. The D gene is left open where the match is weak. Not all rows give a size; the values are once, few, many and, for expanded clones, a class.

NA,TRBJ2-3,TRBV7-2,NA,CASSSIWGSETDTQYF,TGTGCCAGCAGCTCGATTTGGGGCAGTGAGACAGATACGCAGTATTTT
NA,TRBJ1-1,TRBV7-2,NA,CASSFGSLGPSTEAFF,TGTGCCAGCAGCTTTGGGTCCCTTGGGCCGAGCACTGAAGCTTTCTTT
many,TRBJ2-2,TRBV7-2,TRBD1,CASSSLRRGTTGELFF,TGTGCCAGCAGCTCCCTTCGCAGGGGGACCACCGGGGAGCTGTTTTTT
few,TRBJ1-1,TRBV6-5,NA,CASSSAGAMNTEAFF,TGTGCCAGCAGTTCCGCGGGCGCCATGAACACTGAAGCTTTCTTT
NA,TRBJ2-3,TRBV6-4,NA,CASGTGQTDTQYF,TGTGCCAGCGGCACCGGACAGACAGATACGCAGTATTTT
NA,TRBJ2-1,TRBV7-3,NA,CASSLSRGSNEQFF,TGTGCCAGCAGCTTAAGTAGAGGGAGCAATGAGCAGTTCTTC
few,TRBJ2-1,TRBV7-9,TRBD2,CASSQRGGVVDEQFF,TGTGCCAGCAGCCAGCGGGGAGGGGTGGTCGATGAGCAGTTCTTC
NA,TRBJ1-1,TRBV15,TRBD1,CATSTGTGPNTEAFF,TGTGCCACCAGCACCGGGACAGGACCGAACACTGAAGCTTTCTTT
NA,TRBJ2-1,TRBV27,NA,CASRYLGGFRHNEQFF,TGTGCCAGCAGATACCTTGGGGGGTTTAGACACAATGAGCAGTTCTTC
many,TRBJ2-1,TRBV3-1,NA,CASSQAAATYNEQFF,TGTGCCAGCAGCCAGGCAGCGGCTACCTACAATGAGCAGTTCTTC
NA,TRBJ1-1,TRBV5-1,NA,CASSATTGGGRTEAFF,TGCGCCAGCAGCGCAACGACAGGAGGTGGAAGGACTGAAGCTTTCTTT
NA,TRBJ1-2,TRBV28,TRBD1,CASSPPAGTGTVYGYTF,TGTGCCAGCAGCCCCCCGGCCGGGACAGGGACCGTATATGGCTACACCTTC
many,TRBJ2-7,TRBV6-2/TRBV6-3,TRBD2,CASSYQVTSGSHTYEQYF,TGTGCCAGCAGTTACCAGGTTACTAGCGGGTCACACACCTACGAGCAGTACTTC
many,TRBJ2-5,TRBV11-2,NA,CASIPQADAGTQYF,TGTGCCAGCATCCCTCAAGCGGATGCAGGGACCCAGTACTTC
NA,TRBJ2-4,TRBV12-3/TRBV12-4,NA,CASSFREAKNIQYF,TGTGCCAGCAGTTTCCGGGAAGCCAAAAACATTCAGTACTTC
few,TRBJ2-1,TRBV12-3/TRBV12-4,TRBD2,CASSLAPGGQNEQFF,TGTGCCAGCAGTTTAGCGCCGGGGGGGCAGAATGAGCAGTTCTTC
NA,TRBJ2-2,TRBV7-6,NA,CASRAAGTGELFF,TGTGCCAGCAGGGCGGCGGGTACCGGGGAGCTGTTTTTT
NA,TRBJ1-2,TRBV2,NA,CASGRGSDYGYTF,TGTGCCAGCGGCAGGGGCAGTGACTATGGCTACACCTTC
few,TRBJ2-7,TRBV7-9,NA,CASRPFRGTYSYEQYF,TGTGCCAGCAGGCCCTTCCGGGGGACCTACTCCTACGAGCAGTACTTC
NA,TRBJ2-1,TRBV11-3,NA,CASSLISYNEQFF,TGTGCCAGCAGCTTAATCTCCTACAATGAGCAGTTCTTC
many,TRBJ2-3,TRBV7-2,NA,CASSGRIRDTQYF,TGTGCCAGCAGCGGGCGGATCCGAGATACGCAGTATTTT
NA,TRBJ1-3,TRBV7-3,TRBD1,CASSKTGLNTIYF,TGTGCCAGCTCAAAGACAGGGCTGAACACCATATATTTT
many,TRBJ2-7,TRBV15,NA,CATSRERPGTFYEQYF,TGTGCCACCAGCAGAGAGAGGCCCGGGACCTTCTACGAGCAGTACTTC
NA,TRBJ1-2,TRBV6-2/TRBV6-3,NA,CASSRDNTSGGYTF,TGTGCCAGCAGTCGAGACAATACCTCGGGAGGCTACACCTTC
few,TRBJ2-7,TRBV28,NA,CASSLWTGFEQYF,TGTGCCAGCAGTTTATGGACGGGTTTCGAGCAGTACTTC
many,TRBJ2-6,TRBV6-5,TRBD1,CASSFRQGLTGANVLTF,TGTGCCAGCAGTTTCAGACAGGGTTTAACTGGGGCCAACGTCCTGACTTTC
NA,TRBJ1-5,TRBV7-8,NA,CASSLPGGHQPQHF,TGTGCCAGCAGCTTACCGGGCGGCCATCAGCCCCAGCATTTT
NA,TRBJ2-5,TRBV7-2,NA,CASSPRLDGETQYF,TGTGCCAGCAGCCCCCGACTAGATGGGGAGACCCAGTACTTC
NA,TRBJ2-1,TRBV28,TRBD1,CASSLERTGWYYNEQFF,TGTGCCAGCAGTTTGGAACGGACAGGATGGTACTACAATGAGCAGTTCTTC
few,TRBJ2-5,TRBV5-6,NA,CASSSIDRTAYQETQYF,TGTGCCAGCAGCTCTATCGATAGGACGGCGTACCAAGAGACCCAGTACTTC
few,TRBJ1-2,TRBV6-5,NA,CASTGANRDGYTF,TGTGCCAGCACCGGGGCGAATAGGGATGGCTACACCTTC
NA,TRBJ1-1,TRBV9,NA,CASSVGLGWDTEAFF,TGTGCCAGCAGCGTAGGATTAGGGTGGGACACTGAAGCTTTCTTT
few,TRBJ2-7,TRBV7-8,TRBD2,CASTYTSGGAYEQYF,TGTGCCAGCACTTATACCTCGGGAGGTGCGTACGAGCAGTACTTC